One and the same sample provided the 7 T cell receptor beta chains below, sequenced in a study of regulatory T cells in long-lasting Graves disease. In building TCR beta libraries, iRepertoire HTBI primers were used together with Arm-PCR of CDR3 regions. TCRdb analysed the multiplex PCR reads with MiXCR anew, one entry per CDR3 protein. The sample shows over 350,000 distinct CDR3 sequences, 11% to 15% of them seen only once. Time point here: newly diagnosed GD, antithyroid drugs for less than 3 months. PBMCs provided the RNA from which the TCR library was made. The data were also submitted as part of a second study, on T cells in Graves' hyperthyroidism and ophthalmopathy.

Sequenced material: peripheral blood mononuclear cells (PBMCs), taken at new diagnosis, from a patient treated with antithyroid drugs. Every receptor here comes from a woman aged 45-60 years with Graves disease.

This clonotype has only a few counts. In DNA form, the CDR3 reads TGTGCCACCAGGCCGGGACAGGGGAACACTGAAGCTTTCTTT. Its protein is CATRPGQGNTEAFF. The chain couples TRBV24-1 to TRBJ1-1; 9 bases are shared with TRBD1. The trim removed 7 bases at V and 1 base at J, leaving 3 bases unmatched. Germline CDR1 KGHDR, CDR2 SFDVKD. This CDR3 spans 14 amino acids.

V usage is TRBV4-1 and J usage is TRBJ2-1; 9 nucleotides align to TRBD1. The CDR3 totals 15 residues. V trimming: 2 bases; J trimming: 8 bases; junction bases outside the gene matches: 7. CDR1 is MGHRA and CDR2 is YSYEKL in the germline V gene. CDR3 sequence: CASSQTLDRGHEQFF. The DNA of the CDR3 is TGCGCCAGCAGCCAAACGTTGGACAGGGGCCATGAGCAGTTCTTC.

The J gene is TRBJ2-2, the V gene TRBV10-3; no firm D call. With 3 bases removed from V and 6 bases from J, the gap between germline ends came to 11 bases. Germline loops: CDR1 ENHRY, CDR2 SYGVKD. The CDR3 loop spans 14 amino acids. The CDR3 reads CAISDTPEPGELFF. Written as DNA, the CDR3 is TGTGCCATCAGTGACACCCCGGAGCCCGGGGAGCTGTTTTTT.

This clonotype has a handful of counts. The rearrangement uses TRBV4-1 and TRBJ2-7, with D maybe TRBD2 (5 bases). Germline V CDR1 and CDR2: MGHRA, YSYEKL. This CDR3 is built from 15 residues. V lost 1 base and J 0 bases, leaving 10 bases between the germline ends. CDR3 DNA: TGCGCCAGCAGCCAAGGAGGGATAAGCTCCTACGAGCAGTACTTC. Its protein is CASSQGGISSYEQYF.

This clonotype was seen a handful of times. J is TRBJ2-5 and V is TRBV11-2; D is perhaps TRBD1 (6 bases). Trimming left V 5 bases short and J 5 bases short, with 15 bases between. The length of the CDR3 is 14 residues. Germline-derived CDR1 and CDR2 are SGHAT and FQNNGV. CDR3: CASSKQQGRETQYF. CDR3 nucleotides: TGTGCCAGCAGCAAGCAACAGGGTCGGGAGACCCAGTACTTC.

The chain recombines TRBV18 with TRBJ1-4; D not resolved. V lost 2 bases and J lost 3, with 10 bases in between. The CDR3 is made up of 15 amino acids. In germline, CDR1 is KGHSH, CDR2 LQKENI. The CDR3 spells CASSPNRTPNEKLFF. CDR3 DNA sequence: TGTGCCAGCTCACCAAACAGAACACCTAATGAAAAACTGTTTTTT.

This clonotype came up many times. This rearrangement joins TRBV12-3 or TRBV12-4 to TRBJ2-7, with D perhaps given as TRBD1 or TRBD2 (5 bases each). This CDR3 region has 11 residues. V was pared by 6 bases and J by 5 bases, with 8 bases between. The DNA of the CDR3 is TGTGCCAGCAGCCAGGGAGACGAGCAGTACTTC. Protein product: CASSQGDEQYF.